Each of the 17 T cell receptor beta chains below was sequenced from the same sample in a study of blood T cell repertoires in COVID-19. Method: immunoSEQ multiplex PCR; TCRdb's copy keeps in-frame clones and lacks some. The data contain over 350,000 clones, approximately 89% of them singletons. The sample comprised PBMCs or T cells enriched from blood (not recorded which). Receptors were obtained from a middle-aged woman who had been exposed to COVID-19.

J is TRBJ1-1 and V is TRBV6-5; no clear D. CDR1 is MNHEY, CDR2 SVGAGI, per germline. The length of the CDR3 is 13 residues. V lost 8 bases to trimming and J lost 1 base, with 11 bases between them. CDR3 amino acids: CASGSDRNTEAFF. In nucleotides, the CDR3 is TGTGCCAGCGGTTCAGATCGGAACACTGAAGCTTTCTTT.

The genes are TRBV6-2 or TRBV6-3 and TRBJ2-1; possibly TRBD1 for D (6 bases). Germline lookup yields CDR1 MNHEY and CDR2 SVGEGT. This CDR3 region has 15 residues. The V and J ends lost 6 bases and 3 bases respectively, with 15 bases between them. The CDR3 is CASSWGLVGYNEQFF. The CDR3 DNA sequence: TGTGCCAGCAGCTGGGGGCTAGTGGGCTACAATGAGCAGTTCTTC.

The rearrangement joins TRBV6-5 to TRBJ2-7, with D perhaps TRBD2 (6 bases). Trimming took off 5 bases at V and 3 bases at J, with 14 bases between the two ends. Germline V gives CDR1 MNHEY, CDR2 SVGAGI. The CDR3 extends over 14 amino acids. This CDR3 is CASSLPTSIYEQYF. DNA for the CDR3: TGTGCCAGCAGTCTCCCGACTAGTATCTACGAGCAGTACTTC.

The chain employs TRBV5-1 and TRBJ1-1; no definite D call. Germline CDR1 SGHRS, CDR2 YFSETQ. This CDR3 contains 15 residues. V was pared by 0 bases and J by 0 bases, with 9 bases between. CDR3 in amino acids: CASSLGTGMNTEAFF. Here the CDR3 DNA reads TGCGCCAGCAGCTTGGGGACGGGGATGAACACTGAAGCTTTCTTT.

V is TRBV5-1 and J is TRBJ2-6; TRBD1 agrees at 7 bases. CDR1 is SGHRS and CDR2 is YFSETQ in the germline V gene. There are 16 residues in the CDR3. Trimming at V came to 1 base and at J to 2 bases, leaving 3 bases not matched to a gene. The DNA for the CDR3 is TGCGCCAGCAGCTTGAGCACAGGGGCTGGGGCCAACGTCCTGACTTTC. Translation: CASSLSTGAGANVLTF.

J is TRBJ2-1 and V is TRBV18; 13 positions agree with TRBD2. Trimming at V came to 8 bases and at J to 5 bases, leaving 12 bases not matched to a gene. The CDR3 covers 17 residues. Germline values: CDR1 KGHSH, CDR2 LQKENI. CDR3: CASLGLAGVGSDNEQFF. The CDR3 DNA is TGTGCCAGCCTCGGACTAGCGGGAGTTGGATCCGACAATGAGCAGTTCTTC. Supplemented by reference TRBV18 and TRBJ2-1, the full variable domain reads NAGVMQNPRHLVRRRGQEARLRCSPMKGHSHVYWYRQLPEEGLKFMVYLQKENIIDESGMPKERFSAEFPKEGPSILRIQQVVRGDSAAYFCASLGLAGVGSDNEQFFGPGTRLTVL.

V and J are TRBV10-2 and TRBJ1-1, with a weak D call TRBD1 (5 bases). Germline CDR1 WSHSY, CDR2 SAAADI. V lost 8 bases to trimming and J lost 7 bases, with 14 bases between them. CDR3 size: 12 residues. CDR3 DNA sequence: TGCGCCAGCCAACAGGCGATGGGTGAAGCTTTCTTT. It is translated as CASQQAMGEAFF.

This clone was observed once. The V and J genes are TRBV14 and TRBJ2-5; TRBD2 might be the D (7 bases). This CDR3 spans 15 amino acids. Trimming left V 4 bases short and J 1 base short, with 13 bases between. CDR1 is SGHDN and CDR2 is FVKESK in the germline V gene. In DNA form, the CDR3 reads TGTGCCAGCAGCCTTAGGCGGGGGCTCCAAGAGACCCAGTACTTC. This codes for CASSLRRGLQETQYF. Full variable domain (outside the CDR3, taken from reference TRBV14 and TRBJ2-5): EAGVTQFPSHSVIEKGQTVTLRCDPISGHDNLYWYRRVMGKEIKFLLHFVKESKQDESGMPNNRFLAERTGGTYSTLKVQPAELEDSGVYFCASSLRRGLQETQYFGPGTRLLVL.

The chain uses TRBV12-5 and TRBJ1-4, with 10 bases aligning to TRBD1. With 5 bases clipped from V and 14 bases from J, the junction kept 14 bases outside the gene matches. The CDR3 covers 15 residues. Germline-derived CDR1 and CDR2 are LGHNT and FRNRAP. The CDR3 nucleotides are TGTGCTAGTGGTCTCTCGACAGGGGGCCGGCTTGGGCTGTTTTTT. Protein: CASGLSTGGRLGLFF.

This rearrangement joins TRBV10-2 to TRBJ2-1, with 9 nucleotides matching TRBD1. The CDR3 sequence is 14 residues long. The ends lost 9 bases at V and 7 bases at J; junction bases unmatched: 10. In germline, CDR1 is WSHSY, CDR2 SAAADI. The CDR3 DNA reads TGCGCCAGTGGACCCACAGGGGGCATTAATGAGCAGTTCTTC. The encoded protein is CASGPTGGINEQFF.

This clone was counted once. This rearrangement joins TRBV19 to TRBJ2-1, with 7 positions matching TRBD1. The CDR3 loop spans 15 amino acids. CDR1 is LNHDA and CDR2 is SQIVND in the germline V gene (reference sequence). V lost 2 bases to trimming and J lost 0 bases; unmatched junction nucleotides: 1. CDR3 nucleotide sequence: TGTGCCAGTAGTATAAGGGACAGCTCCTACAATGAGCAGTTCTTC. Translated, it gives CASSIRDSSYNEQFF.

The chain recombines TRBV7-9 with TRBJ1-2; 7 bases align to TRBD1. The germline V gene encodes CDR1 SEHNR and CDR2 FQNEAQ (reference sequence). The ends lost 4 bases at V and 5 bases at J; junction bases unmatched: 4. This CDR3 comprises 13 residues. CDR3 sequence reads: CASSSPGQYGYTF. The CDR3 bases are TGTGCCAGCAGCTCACCGGGACAGTATGGCTACACCTTC.

This clone was detected once. The chain carries TRBV5-6 and TRBJ1-3; D is undetermined. This CDR3 is 13 amino acids long. CDR1 SGHDT and CDR2 YYEEEE come from the germline V gene. The ends were cut back, 4 bases at V and 4 bases at J, with 9 bases in the middle. CDR3 DNA: TGTGCCAGCAGCCTGCCTCTAGGAAACACCATATATTTT. It encodes CASSLPLGNTIYF.

V gene TRBV24-1 combines with J gene TRBJ2-5; 8 nucleotides line up with TRBD1. This CDR3 has 14 residues. The ends lost 4 bases at V and 7 bases at J; junction bases unmatched: 7. CDR1 and CDR2 from the germline V gene are KGHDR and SFDVKD. CDR3 sequence: CATSDRTGSGTQYF. In DNA, the CDR3 is TGTGCCACCAGTGACCGGACAGGGAGCGGGACCCAGTACTTC.

The chain is built from TRBV3-1 (or the pseudogene TRBV3-2) and TRBJ2-5; D is possibly TRBD2 (7 bases). CDR1 and CDR2 (germline): LGHDT, YNNKEL (reference sequence). The CDR3 consists of 15 residues. V lost 0 bases and J lost 4, with 12 bases in between. The CDR3 DNA reads as TGTGCCAGCAGCCAAGATGACGGGGGGCGAGAGACCCAGTACTTC. The encoded protein is CASSQDDGGRETQYF.

The rearrangement joins TRBV4-1 to TRBJ1-6; possible D gene TRBD1, 6 bases. V was clipped by 0 bases and J by 11 bases, with 14 bases between them. The CDR3 extends over 15 amino acids. CDR1 and CDR2 from the germline V gene are MGHRA and YSYEKL. CDR3 region: CASSQDVQGIPPLHF. DNA for the CDR3: TGCGCCAGCAGCCAAGATGTACAGGGTATACCACCCCTCCACTTT.

The CDR3 nucleotides read TGTGCCACCAGTGATCCCGGACAAAACACTGAAGCTTTCTTT. Translating gives CATSDPGQNTEAFF. This chain joins TRBV24-1 and TRBJ1-1; tentative D call: TRBD1 (5 bases). The ends were cut back, 3 bases at V and 2 bases at J, with 9 bases in the middle. Germline lookup yields CDR1 KGHDR and CDR2 SFDVKD. The CDR3 is made up of 14 amino acids.